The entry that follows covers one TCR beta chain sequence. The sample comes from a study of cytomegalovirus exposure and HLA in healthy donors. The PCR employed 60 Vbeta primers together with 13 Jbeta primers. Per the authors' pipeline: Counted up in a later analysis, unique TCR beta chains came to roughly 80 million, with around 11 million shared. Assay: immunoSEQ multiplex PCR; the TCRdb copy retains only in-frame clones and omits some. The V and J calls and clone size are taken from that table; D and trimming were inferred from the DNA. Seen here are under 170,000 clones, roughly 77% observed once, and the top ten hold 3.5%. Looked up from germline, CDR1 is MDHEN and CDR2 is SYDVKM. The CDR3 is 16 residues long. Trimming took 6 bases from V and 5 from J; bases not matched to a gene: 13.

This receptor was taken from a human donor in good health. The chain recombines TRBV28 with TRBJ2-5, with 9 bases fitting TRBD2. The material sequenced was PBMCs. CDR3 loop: CASRPPGLASGETQYF. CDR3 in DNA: TGTGCCAGCAGGCCGCCGGGACTAGCTTCGGGGGAGACCCAGTACTTC. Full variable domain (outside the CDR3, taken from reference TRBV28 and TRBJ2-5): DVKVTQSSRYLVKRTGEKVFLECVQDMDHENMFWYRQDPGLGLRLIYFSYDVKMKEKGDIPEGYSVSREKKERFSLILESASTNQTSMYLCASRPPGLASGETQYFGPGTRLLVL.